This passage covers 28 T cell receptor beta chains from one sample sequenced in a study of CXCR3-negative and CXCR3-positive naive CD8 T cells. Their antigens remain unidentified. Study-wide results and caveats: Relative to CXCR3-negative naive cells, CXCR3-positive naive cells had more hydrophobic TRB CDR3s.

The study made its TRB cDNA libraries by 5' RACE, adding UMI labels. TCRdb re-called the 5' RACE reads and gives one entry per CDR3 protein, without DNA. The table for this sample gives approximately 7,000 distinct CDR3 sequences. Sequenced sample: naive CXCR3+ CD8+ T cells from blood. Subset: CD45RO-CCR7+CD27+CD95- naive CD8+ T cells expressing CXCR3 (TNR3+). These receptors were obtained from a human donor in good health. Some clones in this sample may be carry-over from other donors' samples.

By frequency, this clonotype is medium-sized. The rearrangement uses TRBV29-1 and TRBJ2-7. The germline CDR1 and CDR2 sequences are SQVTM and ANQGSEA. The CDR3 runs 13 residues. CDR3 sequence: CSVEIGTHHEQYF.

The J gene is TRBJ2-7, the V gene TRBV2; TCRdb's assignment of TRBD2 cannot be checked, as there is no DNA. The CDR3 is made up of 16 amino acids. CDR1 and CDR2 (germline): SNHLY, FYNNEI. This CDR3 is CASAPIERELPYEQYF. The full variable domain, in which reference TRBV2 and TRBJ2-7 provide the parts outside the CDR3, is EPEVTQTPSHQVTQMGQEVILRCVPISNHLYFYWYRQILGQKVEFLVSFYNNEISEKSEIFDDQFSVERPDGSNFTLKIRSTKLEDSAMYFCASAPIERELPYEQYFGPGTRLTVT.

By frequency, this clonotype registers medium-sized. The V and J genes are TRBV21-1 and TRBJ2-4; lacking DNA, the TRBD2 call made by TCRdb goes unchecked. TRBV21-1 is a known pseudogene. The CDR3 runs 17 residues. CDR3 amino acids: CASSKTGLAGDKNIQYF.

Judged by frequency, this clonotype is medium-sized. V usage is TRBV28 and J usage is TRBJ2-4; TCRdb calls TRBD1, which cannot be checked without DNA. This CDR3 region has 17 residues. Germline V gene data show CDR1 as MDHEN and CDR2 as SYDVKM. The CDR3 sequence is CASSFPDGILAKNIQYF. Together with reference TRBV28 and TRBJ2-4, the CDR3 gives the full variable domain: DVKVTQSSRYLVKRTGEKVFLECVQDMDHENMFWYRQDPGLGLRLIYFSYDVKMKEKGDIPEGYSVSREKKERFSLILESASTNQTSMYLCASSFPDGILAKNIQYFGAGTRLSVL.

By frequency, this clonotype is medium-sized. The chain joins TRBV29-1 to TRBJ2-4; the D gene TCRdb calls, TRBD1, cannot be checked with no DNA. There are 16 residues in the CDR3. Germline CDR1 SQVTM, CDR2 ANQGSEA. CDR3 in amino acids: CSVEDRGAPGENIQYF. Filled out from reference TRBV29-1 and TRBJ2-4, the complete variable domain reads SAVISQKPSRDICQRGTSLTIQCQVDSQVTMMFWYRQQPGQSLTLIATANQGSEATYESGFVIDKFPISRPNLTFSTLTVSNMSPEDSSIYLCSVEDRGAPGENIQYFGAGTRLSVL.

According to its frequency, this clonotype is medium-sized. This sequence joins TRBV6-5 and TRBJ2-2. CDR1 is MNHEY, CDR2 SVGAGI, per germline. CDR3 length: 12 residues. Here the CDR3 reads CASSQVTGELFF.

This chain joins TRBV20-1 and TRBJ2-5; TCRdb returns TRBD2, unconfirmable since there is no DNA. This CDR3 region has 15 residues. CDR1 is DFQATT and CDR2 is SNEGSKA in the germline V gene (reference sequence). The chain's CDR3 is CSAAVSPATGETQYF.

The V gene is TRBV25-1, the J gene TRBJ2-7. Germline-derived CDR1 and CDR2 are MGHDK and SYGVNS. CDR3 size: 14 residues. This CDR3 is CASSNQFHEYEQYF.

This clonotype shows up as medium-sized (0.01 to 0.1%) by frequency. V usage is TRBV4-1 and J usage is TRBJ1-5; TCRdb names TRBD1, which stays unverified in the absence of DNA. The germline V gene encodes CDR1 MGHRA and CDR2 YSYEKL. The CDR3 length is 13 residues. The CDR3 loop reads CASSQDPRQPQHF.

Its frequency marks this clonotype as medium-sized (0.01 to 0.1%). V gene TRBV7-9 combines with J gene TRBJ1-6; TCRdb gives TRBD1 as the D gene, but with no DNA this cannot be confirmed. In germline, CDR1 is SEHNR, CDR2 FQNEAQ (reference sequence). The CDR3 has 14 amino acids. The chain's CDR3 is CAVTGELYNSPLHF.

By frequency, this clonotype registers medium-sized. This chain uses TRBV11-2 with TRBJ2-7; without DNA, the TCRdb call of TRBD1 cannot be checked. The CDR3 extends over 15 amino acids. Germline CDR1 is SGHAT and CDR2 is FQNNGV. CDR3 sequence: CASSPGTAASYEQYF.

The chain has TRBV24-1 and TRBJ2-1; the D call of TRBD1 rests on TCRdb alone, since no DNA is present to check it. Germline V gene data show CDR1 as KGHDR and CDR2 as SFDVKD. The CDR3 totals 14 residues. The CDR3 sequence is CATSDSPSGREQFF.

This clonotype counts as medium-sized by frequency. The chain couples TRBV21-1 to TRBJ2-7; TCRdb picks TRBD1, but there is no DNA to check that call. TRBV21-1 is a listed pseudogene. The CDR3 has 14 amino acids. The CDR3 region is CASTQEDRYYEQYF.

By frequency, this clonotype registers medium-sized. The genes are TRBV2 and TRBJ1-3. The CDR3 has 16 amino acids. Germline loops: CDR1 SNHLY, CDR2 FYNNEI. The CDR3 reads CASRLEWERLGNTIYF.

This chain connects TRBV21-1 to TRBJ2-7; lacking DNA, the TRBD1 call made by TCRdb goes unchecked. TRBV21-1 is listed as a pseudogene. This CDR3 comprises 16 residues. CDR3 in amino acids: CASRKDPQGALLQQYF.

This chain links TRBV12-3 or TRBV12-4 with TRBJ2-5. CDR3 length: 15 amino acids. CDR3 residues: CASSLTGWGQETQYF.

The chain is built from TRBV29-1 and TRBJ2-5; TCRdb reports TRBD2, a call that lacks DNA to check it against. The CDR3 spans 16 residues. Germline V gene lookup returns CDR1 SQVTM and CDR2 ANQGSEA. CDR3 residues: CSSNPSLAGDGETQYF.

Frequency places this clonotype as medium-sized. The chain employs TRBV2 and TRBJ2-1; TCRdb names TRBD1, which stays unverified in the absence of DNA. The CDR3 extends over 14 amino acids. Germline V gene sequence: CDR1 SNHLY, CDR2 FYNNEI. CDR3 sequence: CASRYMDTYNEQFF.

This clonotype ranks as medium-sized in terms of frequency. The V call is TRBV12-5, the J call TRBJ1-5; the TRBD1 assignment by TCRdb is unverifiable without DNA. CDR1 and CDR2 (germline): LGHNT, FRNRAP. The CDR3 has 14 amino acids. The CDR3 sequence: CASVIGQANQPQHF.

The rearrangement joins TRBV5-1 to TRBJ2-2; no DNA is available, so the TRBD2 call from TCRdb remains unchecked. The CDR3 is made up of 13 amino acids. Germline V gene data show CDR1 as SGHRS and CDR2 as YFSETQ. The CDR3 spells CASSLGGTGELFF.

The rearrangement uses TRBV27 and TRBJ2-7; TCRdb's D call of TRBD2 is untestable without DNA. Germline V gene data show CDR1 as MNHEY and CDR2 as SMNVEV (reference sequence). CDR3 length: 17 residues. CDR3: CASSPGLAGGPGYEQYF.

This clonotype is identified as medium-sized from frequency. This sequence joins TRBV19 and TRBJ1-2; TCRdb gives TRBD1 as the D gene, but with no DNA this cannot be confirmed. The germline CDR1 and CDR2 sequences are LNHDA and SQIVND (reference sequence). The length of the CDR3 is 15 residues. CDR3 residues: CASTYGTGGNYGYTF.

This clonotype counts as medium-sized (0.01 to 0.1%) by frequency. The J gene is TRBJ2-1, the V gene TRBV5-6; there is no DNA to check the TCRdb D call of TRBD1. Germline V lookup: CDR1 SGHDT, CDR2 YYEEEE. The CDR3 sequence is 15 residues long. This CDR3 reads CASSPPGTGDNEQFF.

This clonotype counts as medium-sized by frequency. This rearrangement joins TRBV7-8 to TRBJ2-5. CDR1 and CDR2 (germline): SGHVS, FQNEAQ. The length of the CDR3 is 14 residues. CDR3 amino acids: CASSLISSIWTQYF. Complete variable domain (other parts from reference TRBV7-8 and TRBJ2-5): GAGVSQSPRYKVAKRGQDVALRCDPISGHVSLFWYQQALGQGPEFLTYFQNEAQLDKSGLPSDRFFAERPEGSVSTLKIQRTQQEDSAVYLCASSLISSIWTQYFGPGTRLLVL.

V usage is TRBV29-1 and J usage is TRBJ2-1; TCRdb designates TRBD2, a call that cannot be tested without DNA. The CDR3 loop spans 16 amino acids. CDR1 is SQVTM and CDR2 is ANQGSEA in the germline V gene. The CDR3 here is CSVEGTPLAAYNEQFF.

In terms of frequency, this clonotype is medium-sized. The chain joins TRBV27 to TRBJ2-7; the TCRdb D gene call, TRBD1, has no DNA to confirm it. The CDR3 is 12 amino acids. Looked up from germline, CDR1 is MNHEY and CDR2 is SMNVEV (reference sequence). The CDR3: CASRGTAGEQYF.

The CDR3 region is CASSLGALAGNNNEQFF. The rearrangement joins TRBV11-3 to TRBJ2-1; TCRdb's D call, TRBD2, is unchecked because there is no DNA. The CDR3 is 17 residues long. Per germline, CDR1 SGHNT and CDR2 YENEEA. The full variable domain, in which reference TRBV11-3 and TRBJ2-1 provide the parts outside the CDR3, is EAGVVQSPRYKIIEKKQPVAFWCNPISGHNTLYWYLQNLGQGPELLIRYENEEAVDDSQLPKDRFSAERLKGVDSTLKIQPAELGDSAVYLCASSLGALAGNNNEQFFGPGTRLTVL.

This clonotype registers medium-sized by frequency. The rearrangement links TRBV29-1 to TRBJ2-4; TCRdb proposes TRBD2, but this gene call is untestable without DNA. The CDR3 spans 13 residues. The germline CDR1 and CDR2 sequences are SQVTM and ANQGSEA. CDR3 sequence: CSVEEKSSGTNLF.